These 20 T cell receptor beta chains came from one sample sequenced in a study of CD8+CD57+ T cells in acquired aplastic anemia. It was genomic DNA that served as the template for profiling TCR beta VDJ and CDR3. TCRdb re-called the reads through MiXCR, storing one row per CDR3 protein. The table lists 89,000 or so distinct CDR3 sequences, 55% to 75% of them singletons. Whoever was chosen for sequencing had shown CD8+CD57+ cell expansion by flow cytometry. Sample: sorted CD4+, CD8+, or CD8+CD57+ T cells (not recorded which) from PBMCs. The receptors were sampled from a human donor with aplastic anemia.

This clonotype has only a few counts. Here the CDR3 reads CASSRTSGIGNEQFF. For the CDR3, the DNA is TGTGCCAGCAGTAGGACTAGCGGGATAGGTAATGAGCAGTTCTTC. The V call is TRBV2, the J call TRBJ2-1; 12 nucleotides agree with TRBD2. The CDR3 totals 15 residues. Germline assignment: CDR1 SNHLY and CDR2 FYNNEI. V trimming: 5 bases; J trimming: 7 bases; junction bases outside the gene matches: 6. The full variable domain, its missing parts supplied by reference TRBV2 and TRBJ2-1, is EPEVTQTPSHQVTQMGQEVILRCVPISNHLYFYWYRQILGQKVEFLVSFYNNEISEKSEIFDDQFSVERPDGSNFTLKIRSTKLEDSAMYFCASSRTSGIGNEQFFGPGTRLTVL.

The V call is TRBV10-1, the J call TRBJ2-2; maybe TRBD2 (5 bases). V was cut by 3 bases and J by 4 bases, with 6 bases left in between. The germline V gene has CDR1 WNHNN and CDR2 SYGVQD (reference sequence). CDR3 length: 13 residues. The chain's CDR3 is CASSDRGTGELFF. The CDR3 DNA reads TGCGCCAGCAGTGACCGGGGCACCGGGGAGCTGTTTTTT.

The chain has TRBV6-5 and TRBJ1-5; 7 bases fit TRBD1. J lost 2 bases, V lost 2 bases, and 3 bases had no gene match. The CDR3 runs 15 residues. The germline V gene has CDR1 MNHEY and CDR2 SVGAGI. The CDR3 spells CASSYPGQGNQPQHF. The CDR3 coding sequence is TGTGCCAGCAGTTACCCCGGACAGGGCAATCAGCCCCAGCATTTT.

The V call is TRBV20-1, the J call TRBJ2-1; 11 nucleotides line up with TRBD2. Germline CDR1 is DFQATT and CDR2 is SNEGSKA (reference sequence). The CDR3 totals 14 residues. The trim removed 3 bases at V and 7 bases at J, leaving 5 bases unmatched. The chain's CDR3 is CSASFLAGGNEQFF. In DNA, the CDR3 is TGCAGTGCTAGCTTCCTAGCGGGGGGAAATGAGCAGTTCTTC.

The chain combines TRBV20-1 with TRBJ2-7; 7 nucleotides line up with TRBD1. The CDR3 is 14 residues long. V lost 4 bases and J lost 3; bases outside the gene matches: 9. Germline-derived CDR1 and CDR2 are DFQATT and SNEGSKA (reference sequence). This chain's CDR3 is CSATRQPGGYEQYF. CDR3 DNA sequence: TGCAGTGCTACTCGACAGCCAGGGGGCTACGAGCAGTACTTC.

This chain connects TRBV7-2 to TRBJ2-1; TRBD2 matches at 9 bases. This CDR3 has 13 amino acids. V shed 8 bases, J shed 8 bases, and the junction held 7 bases outside the gene matches. The germline V gene encodes CDR1 SGHTA and CDR2 FQGNSA. The CDR3 region has the DNA TGTGCCAGCCGGCGGGGGGGCATGTATGAGCAGTTCTTC. Translating it yields CASRRGGMYEQFF.

Concerning this clonotype: The CDR3 does not end in the conserved phenylalanine or tryptophan, so this is likely a read error. In DNA, the CDR3 is TGCAGTGCTCCCCGGGTTCTGAACACTGAAGCTTTCCTT. Translating gives CSAPRVLNTEAFL. The genes are TRBV20-1 and TRBJ1-1; D is undetermined. Trimming pared 5 bases from V and 0 bases from J, leaving 10 bases between. The CDR3 is 13 residues long. CDR1 is DFQATT, CDR2 SNEGSKA, per germline (reference sequence).

The J gene is TRBJ2-4, the V gene TRBV19, with 10 bases aligning to TRBD1. The CDR3 length is 19 residues. Germline assignment: CDR1 LNHDA and CDR2 SQIVND (reference sequence). J gave up 2 bases and V 4 bases, and 14 bases lay outside the gene matches. The CDR3 DNA follows: TGTGCCAGTAGTACATCGACAGGGGGCGGGATTCCGTCCAAAAACATTCAGTACTTC. It codes for CASSTSTGGGIPSKNIQYF.

This clonotype was seen just once. The rearrangement joins TRBV7-2 to TRBJ2-7, with D tentatively TRBD2 (6 bases). Looked up from germline, CDR1 is SGHTA and CDR2 is FQGNSA. V lost 8 bases and J lost 0, with 17 bases in between. This CDR3 is built from 15 residues. The CDR3 nucleotides read TGTGCCAGCTATTCATCCCTAGCGTCCTCCTACGAGCAGTACTTC. It is translated as CASYSSLASSYEQYF.

The chain combines TRBV29-1 with TRBJ2-7, with D unclear. Germline V gene data show CDR1 as SQVTM and CDR2 as ANQGSEA. This CDR3 comprises 11 residues. V lost 3 bases and J 6 bases, leaving 9 bases between the germline ends. Written as DNA, the CDR3 is TGCAGCGTTGAGTGGGGAACCGAGCAGTACTTC. Translating gives CSVEWGTEQYF.

The chain has TRBV7-3 and TRBJ2-5; the D is unclear. V was trimmed by 3 bases and J by 5 bases, leaving 7 bases between them. There are 12 residues in the CDR3. CDR1 is SGHTA, CDR2 FQGTGA, per germline. The CDR3 sequence: CASSFLSETQYF. In DNA, the CDR3 is TGTGCCAGCAGCTTCCTTAGTGAGACCCAGTACTTC.

The chain couples TRBV20-1 to TRBJ2-7; 7 nucleotides agree with TRBD1. The CDR3 runs 14 residues. Germline V lookup: CDR1 DFQATT, CDR2 SNEGSKA (reference sequence). The V and J ends lost 4 bases and 7 bases, in that order; junction bases with no gene match: 13. The CDR3 DNA follows: TGCAGTGCTACCAAAGACAGGGAATTTTCGGAGCAGTACTTC. Translating gives CSATKDREFSEQYF.

This chain joins TRBV10-3 and TRBJ2-3; 7 nucleotides align to TRBD2. The CDR3 is 16 amino acids. The germline CDR1 and CDR2 sequences are ENHRY and SYGVKD. J was trimmed by 3 bases and V by 2 bases; bases with no gene match: 8. As DNA, the CDR3 is TGTGCCATCAGTGAGACAGGAGGGAGGGTTACAGATACGCAGTATTTT. Translation gives CAISETGGRVTDTQYF.

This clonotype was recorded a few times. The chain employs TRBV20-1 and TRBJ1-1, with D possibly matching TRBD1 (5 bases). V lost 5 bases and J lost 2, with 9 bases in between. Germline V gives CDR1 DFQATT, CDR2 SNEGSKA (reference sequence). The CDR3 has 12 amino acids. The CDR3 protein is CSAGGVNTEAFF. Here the CDR3 DNA reads TGCAGTGCTGGAGGGGTAAACACTGAAGCTTTCTTT.

The chain joins TRBV10-3 to TRBJ1-1; 7 bases match TRBD1. Germline V gene sequence: CDR1 ENHRY, CDR2 SYGVKD. This CDR3 has 14 residues. V was clipped by 4 bases and J by 1 base; unmatched bases: 3. In DNA, the CDR3 is TGTGCCATCAGTGCAGGGGGGAAGAACACTGAAGCTTTCTTT. This sequence encodes CAISAGGKNTEAFF.

The CDR3 DNA reads TGTGCCAGCACCTCGAATCCCCAAGGCTACACCTTC. This codes for CASTSNPQGYTF. V usage is TRBV7-9 and J usage is TRBJ1-2, with D hard to call. The V end lost 7 bases, the J end lost 8 bases, and 14 bases lay between the germline ends. The CDR3 sequence is 12 residues long. CDR1 and CDR2 (germline): SEHNR, FQNEAQ (reference sequence).

Worth noting for this clonotype: No conserved phenylalanine or tryptophan is present at the end of the CDR3, so a read error is the likely explanation. This chain connects TRBV24-1 to TRBJ2-3; 13 positions match TRBD2. CDR3 length: 18 amino acids. The V and J ends lost 3 bases and 0 bases, in that order; junction bases with no gene match: 5. Germline V gene data show CDR1 as KGHDR and CDR2 as SFDVKD. This CDR3 is CATSDLTSGRTSTDTQYS. CDR3 nucleotide sequence: TGTGCCACCAGTGATCTGACTAGCGGGAGGACTAGCACAGATACGCAGTATTCT.

This clonotype is categorized as medium-sized. The rearrangement joins TRBV10-2 to TRBJ2-5; possibly TRBD2 for D (6 bases). CDR1 WSHSY and CDR2 SAAADI come from the germline V gene. This CDR3 region has 16 residues. The V end was cut by 8 bases, the J end by 0 bases, with 19 bases between. CDR3 coding DNA: TGCGCCAGCGCCCCCTCAGGGACTTACCACCAAGAGACCCAGTACTTC. Its protein is CASAPSGTYHQETQYF.

The genes are TRBV7-9 and TRBJ1-2; D unclear. Trimming took off 2 bases at V and 2 bases at J, with 9 bases between the two ends. The V gene's germline CDR1 is SEHNR and CDR2 FQNEAQ (reference sequence). CDR3 length equals 14 residues. This CDR3 is CASSLNPANYGYTF. CDR3 DNA sequence: TGTGCCAGCAGCTTAAATCCGGCAAACTATGGCTACACCTTC.

This rearrangement joins TRBV7-6 to TRBJ2-5; 7 bases match TRBD1. The CDR3 is 17 amino acids. Germline CDR1 SGHVS, CDR2 FNYEAQ. V dropped 6 bases and J dropped 2; count of bases not matched to a gene: 15. CDR3 region: CASRPPTGQPQQETQYF. CDR3 nucleotide sequence: TGTGCCAGCAGACCACCCACGGGACAGCCCCAACAAGAGACCCAGTACTTC.